The clone carrying this T cell receptor beta chain has at least ten counts. Its antigen is as yet unknown. The sample comes from a study of molecular identifiers for immune sequencing clone quantification. Study findings and constraints: It was shown that clones above 20 RNA copies held over 97% of effector molecules, but under 1% in naive cells. Spiked Jurkat TCR RNA equivalent to one cell reportedly surfaced among approximately 1.1 million naive cells.

Naive CD8 T cells underwent sorting with the CD8+CD4-CCR7+CD45RA+ definition. It was with previously described methods and listed TCR primers that bulk TCR libraries were made. TCRdb fed the PCR reads into MiXCR, producing one record per CDR3 protein. The repertoire includes around 480,000 distinct CDR3 sequences, roughly 23% of them detected once, and around 0.84% sits in the top ten. The receptor's source is a human donor in good health. Some libraries in this study had Jurkat cell RNA spiked in. Source material: naive CD8+ T cells from blood, with Jurkat cell RNA spiked in. The subset was: FACS-sorted CD8+CD4-CCR7+CD45RA+ naive T cells.

CDR3 sequence: CASSSGTSGYQETQYF. The CDR3 DNA is TGCGCCAGCAGCTCCGGGACTAGCGGATACCAAGAGACCCAGTACTTC. This rearrangement joins TRBV5-1 to TRBJ2-5; 11 nucleotides match TRBD2. Germline CDR1 SGHRS, CDR2 YFSETQ. The J segment lost 0 bases and the V segment lost 3 bases, leaving 4 bases of the junction unmatched. The CDR3 is made up of 16 amino acids. Complete variable domain (other parts from reference TRBV5-1 and TRBJ2-5): KAGVTQTPRYLIKTRGQQVTLSCSPISGHRSVSWYQQTPGQGLQFLFEYFSETQRNKGNFPGRFSGRQFSNSRSEMNVSTLELGDSALYLCASSSGTSGYQETQYFGPGTRLLVL.